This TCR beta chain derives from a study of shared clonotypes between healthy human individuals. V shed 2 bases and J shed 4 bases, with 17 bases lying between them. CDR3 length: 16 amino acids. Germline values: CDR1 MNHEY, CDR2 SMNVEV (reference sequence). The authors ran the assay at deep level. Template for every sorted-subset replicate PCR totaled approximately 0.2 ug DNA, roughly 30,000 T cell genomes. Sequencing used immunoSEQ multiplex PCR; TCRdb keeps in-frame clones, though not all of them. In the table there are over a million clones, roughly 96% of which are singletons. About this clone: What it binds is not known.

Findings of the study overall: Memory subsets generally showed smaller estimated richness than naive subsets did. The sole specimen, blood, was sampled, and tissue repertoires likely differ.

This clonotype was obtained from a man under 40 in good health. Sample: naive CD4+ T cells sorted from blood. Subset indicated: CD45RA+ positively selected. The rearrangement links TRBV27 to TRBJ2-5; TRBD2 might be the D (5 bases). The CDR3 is CASSLRGAPRTETQYF. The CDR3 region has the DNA TGTGCCAGCAGTTTACGGGGTGCCCCAAGGACAGAGACCCAGTACTTC.